This TCR beta chain was captured in a study of blood T cell repertoires in COVID-19. Assay: immunoSEQ multiplex PCR; the TCRdb copy retains only in-frame clones and omits some. The sample carries about 59,000 clones, under 80% recorded once. The V gene end was trimmed by 5 bases and the J gene end by 1 base; junction bases not matched to a gene: 8. The CDR3 length is 16 residues. In germline, CDR1 is SGHTA, CDR2 FQGNSA. The count of this clone is one. The sequenced material came from peripheral blood. The rearrangement uses TRBV7-2 and TRBJ2-5; 9 positions agree with TRBD1. The receptor comes from a human donor in a cohort sampled during active COVID-19. The chain's CDR3 is CASSDRTGVFQETQYF. The CDR3 DNA reads TGTGCCAGCAGCGACCGGACAGGGGTTTTCCAAGAGACCCAGTACTTC.